Reported below is one TCR beta chain. Its target is unknown. The sample originates from a study of cytomegalovirus exposure and HLA in healthy donors. Overall study findings and caveats: 87-base-pair reads could not separate some V segments, including TRBV6-2 and TRBV6-3.

Use of 60 Vbeta and 13 Jbeta primers characterized the PCR. The table came from immunoSEQ multiplex PCR; TCRdb's copy has only in-frame clones and leaves some out. The data contain roughly 190,000 clones, over 75% of them seen just once; the ten biggest clones take up roughly 6.7%. This CDR3 spans 14 amino acids. The V end lost 6 bases, the J end lost 7 bases, and 13 bases lay between the germline ends. CDR1 and CDR2 from the germline V gene are MNHEY and SMNVEV (reference sequence). Source material: PBMCs. V usage is TRBV27 and J usage is TRBJ1-6; D may be TRBD1 (6 bases). This sequence originates from a man in his forties in good health and CMV-seropositive. Written as DNA, the CDR3 is TGTGCCAGCAGAGTCCAGGGGCAAAATTCACCCCTCCACTTT. It codes for CASRVQGQNSPLHF.